This T cell receptor (beta chain) was captured by sequencing in a study of vaccination effects on CD4 cells after COVID-19 (dated by TCRdb to between 2021 and 2022). Background on the whole study: In the ViraFEST assay, PBMC were stimulated with viral peptide pools, and TCR sequencing was then used to find antigen-specific CD4+ T cell clonotypes based on their expansion. Each participant got two doses of an mRNA SARS-CoV-2 vaccine, either BNT162b2 or mRNA-1273. Fewer than 2.5 million PBMC per well were cultured in IMDM with about 4.8% human AB serum, around 9.1 IU/ml IL-2 and gentamicin, plus 10 ug/ml peptides. SARS-CoV-2 spike-specific CD4+ TCR repertoires were compared before and after mRNA vaccination in COVID-19 convalescent patients and in infection-naive vaccine recipients. A total of 10 COVID-19 convalescent patients and a handful of SARS-CoV-2-naive healthy vaccine recipients were included in the full study. Cultures from other donors in the study were sequenced using the Oncomine TCR Beta short-read assay on an Illumina iSeq 100. The study at large found these results: Clones induced by infection and clones induced by vaccination both contracted markedly at late timepoints after vaccination, which fits with T cell responses waning over time. Limitations of the study were the small number of convalescent patients and the absence of early post-infection timepoints. Among healthy vaccine recipients, nearly all vaccine-induced clones were SARS-CoV-2 mono-reactive, and only 1 of 255 was cross-reactive with common cold coronaviruses.

After approximately 11 days of culture, CD4+ T cells were isolated with the EasySep CD4+ T cell isolation kit. Healthy vaccine recipients had no prior SARS-CoV-2 infection, confirmed by negative nucleocapsid antibodies before and after vaccination. On days 3 and 7, half of the culture medium was replaced with fresh IL-2-containing medium. Unless noted otherwise, every peptide stimulation condition was grown in triplicate wells. Using Ficoll-Paque Plus gradient centrifugation, PBMC were separated from whole blood and then either used fresh or cryopreserved at -140C. Genomic DNA was extracted from cultured CD4+ T cells with the QIAamp micro DNA kit. As encoded in the germline V gene, CDR1 is SGHDN while CDR2 is FVKESK. V has 3 bases trimmed and J has 4 bases trimmed; junction bases matching no gene number 4. The cysteine opens and the phenylalanine closes a CDR3 of 15 amino acids. Only the CDR3 portion is preserved as DNA: 45 bases, with reading frame beginning at the first base.

Library generation was performed with the immunoSEQ multiplex PCR assay. DNA from the CD4+ T cells that had been cultured and isolated underwent TCR beta CDR3 sequencing. In the authors' own workflow: The analysis removed non-productive TCR sequences, trimmed reads to the CDR3 region, and retained only CDR3s that were 7 or more amino acids long. The MANAFEST web app was used to identify antigen-specific clonotypes by comparing expansion in peptide wells with expansion in reference cultures. To be called positive, a clone needed expansion at FDR<0.05 compared with the reference and with all other wells, an odds ratio greater than 5, and a frequency greater than 0.1% in two replicate wells. Cross-reactive clonotypes were defined as significantly expanded in SARS-CoV-2 spike wells and in at least one common cold coronavirus spike condition. CDR3 similarity was assessed by Levenshtein distance with the stringdist R package, and unrooted trees were built with ape in R 3.6.1. TCRdb obtained this table from immuneACCESS and retained in-frame rearrangements with V and J assigned. These tables miss some clones; where compared with another copy, unresolved V genes account for less than half of the shortfall, and the remainder is unexplained. The V and J calls and clone size come from that table; D and trimming were worked out from the DNA. For this sample there are 35,000 to 40,000 clones; approximately 74% appear just once. The ten largest clones add up to around 2.9% of the sample.

As for this clone: Its antigen remains undetermined. The sample holds no much larger clone one base away, and base qualities are not on file.

This sample comprised CD4+ T cells from PBMCs cultured without peptide, obtained before COVID-19 vaccination. The sequence was collected from a human donor who received a COVID-19 vaccine. The chain is encoded by TRBV14 joined to TRBJ1-1, and TRBD1 matches 11 of the central bases. The CDR3 corresponds to CASSQPGTGGTEAFF. Here is the DNA: TGTGCCAGCAGCCAGCCCGGGACAGGGGGCACTGAAGCTTTCTTT.